The 16 T cell receptor beta chains given below trace back to one sample, sequenced in a study of blood T cell repertoires in COVID-19. Sequencing was performed with immunoSEQ multiplex PCR; in TCRdb, only in-frame clones are kept and a portion is missing. The sample yields about 210,000 clones, approximately 85% seen once. The sequenced sample consisted of peripheral blood. Receptors originate from a woman in her forties or fifties with active or convalescent COVID-19.

This clone occurred many times. V and J are TRBV2 and TRBJ2-7; 10 positions match TRBD1. Trimming cost V 4 bases and J 3 bases; bases outside gene matches: 6. Germline V gene data show CDR1 as SNHLY and CDR2 as FYNNEI. This CDR3 has 15 amino acids. The CDR3: CASSGGQGNRYEQYV. The DNA for the CDR3 is TGTGCCAGCAGTGGGGGACAGGGGAACCGCTACGAGCAGTACGTC.

This clone appeared a single time. This chain connects TRBV11-2 to TRBJ2-3; D unclear. CDR3 length: 12 amino acids. Germline values: CDR1 SGHAT, CDR2 FQNNGV. Trimming shortened V by 0 bases and J by 4 bases, and 2 bases separated the two germline ends. Written as DNA, the CDR3 is TGTGCCAGCAGCTTAGACTCAGATACGCAGTATTTT. Its protein is CASSLDSDTQYF.

The chain carries TRBV6-5 and TRBJ1-2, with 8 bases matching TRBD1. Looked up from germline, CDR1 is MNHEY and CDR2 is SVGAGI. The J segment lost 5 bases and the V segment lost 4 bases, leaving 12 bases of the junction unmatched. The CDR3 is 16 residues long. CDR3 loop: CASSSPGRGPVYGYTF. CDR3 DNA sequence: TGTGCCAGCAGTTCCCCGGGCAGGGGGCCCGTATATGGCTACACCTTC.

The chain recombines TRBV6-5 with TRBJ2-5; 8 bases are a match to TRBD2. Germline-derived CDR1 and CDR2 are MNHEY and SVGAGI. The CDR3 consists of 13 residues. V shed 6 bases and J 4 bases; nucleotides not matched to a gene: 4. CDR3 amino acids: CASRTGTRETQYF. In DNA, the CDR3 is TGTGCCAGCAGAACCGGGACTAGAGAGACCCAGTACTTC.

The V call is TRBV29-1, the J call TRBJ2-2, with TRBD1 matching 8 bases. Trimming at V came to 5 bases and at J to 5 bases, leaving 7 bases not matched to a gene. Germline-derived CDR1 and CDR2 are SQVTM and ANQGSEA. The CDR3 consists of 14 residues. DNA of the CDR3: TGCAGCGTTACCCAGGGGGCGCGAACCGGGGAGCTGTTTTTT. Amino acids: CSVTQGARTGELFF.

The V gene is TRBV28, the J gene TRBJ2-7; 7 nucleotides align to TRBD1. This CDR3 has 12 amino acids. CDR1 and CDR2 (germline): MDHEN, SYDVKM. Germline trimming cut 3 bases from V and 8 bases from J; bases unmatched to any gene: 4. Written as DNA, the CDR3 is TGTGCCAGCAGTTTCCGACAGGGCAAGCAGTACTTC. Translated, it gives CASSFRQGKQYF.

This clone was observed once. The chain has TRBV5-1 and TRBJ2-1; the match to TRBD2 covers 14 bases. The germline V gene encodes CDR1 SGHRS and CDR2 YFSETQ. V gave up 4 bases and J gave up 8 bases; unmatched junction bases: 5. The CDR3 consists of 15 residues. Here the CDR3 reads CASSVGLAGVDEQFF. In DNA, the CDR3 is TGCGCCAGCAGCGTGGGACTAGCGGGAGTGGATGAGCAGTTCTTC.

V is TRBV9 and J is TRBJ2-2; D may be TRBD1 (5 bases). The CDR3 contains 16 residues. V was cut by 0 bases and J by 6 bases, with 15 bases left in between. CDR1 and CDR2 from the germline V gene are SGDLS and YYNGEE. CDR3 residues: CASSVGWGRKPGELFF. The CDR3 DNA reads as TGTGCCAGCAGCGTAGGCTGGGGCCGAAAACCCGGGGAGCTGTTTTTT.

The chain has TRBV19 and TRBJ1-2; D possibly corresponds to TRBD1 (5 bases). The CDR3 extends over 14 amino acids. Germline loops: CDR1 LNHDA, CDR2 SQIVND (reference sequence). Trimming left V 3 bases short and J 2 bases short, with 10 bases between. The CDR3 nucleotides are TGTGCCAGTAGTATTCGGGGGTCCAACTATGGCTACACCTTC. Translated, it gives CASSIRGSNYGYTF.

This chain's CDR3 is CASSPQEIGGETQYF. Written as DNA, the CDR3 is TGTGCCAGCTCACCACAAGAGATCGGTGGAGAGACCCAGTACTTC. This rearrangement joins TRBV18 to TRBJ2-5; no definite D call. V lost 1 base and J lost 4, with 13 bases in between. Germline V CDR1 and CDR2: KGHSH, LQKENI. CDR3 length equals 15 residues.

Comments on this clone: An end of the junction does not agree with germline; a read error may underlie this. The V gene is TRBV15, the J gene TRBJ2-5; weak D call: TRBD1 (5 bases). Germline CDR1 is LNHNV and CDR2 is YYDKDF (reference sequence). The CDR3 has 16 residues. CDR3 sequence (DNA): TGTGCCACCAGCGGAGATCTGGCGGACACACAAGAGACCCAGTACTTC. Translated: CATSGDLADTQETQYF.

This clone was seen a handful of times. The J gene is TRBJ1-5, the V gene TRBV15, with D maybe TRBD1 (6 bases). This CDR3 has 15 residues. CDR1 and CDR2 from the germline V gene are LNHNV and YYDKDF (reference sequence). V shed 1 base and J shed 5 bases, with 12 bases lying between them. CDR3 sequence (DNA): TGTGCCACCAGCAGAGCCGGGACAAGGGATCAGCCCCAGCATTTT. Residues: CATSRAGTRDQPQHF. Variable domain in full (rest from reference TRBV15 and TRBJ1-5): DAMVIQNPRYQVTQFGKPVTLSCSQTLNHNVMYWYQQKSSQAPKLLFHYYDKDFNNEADTPDNFQSRRPNTSFCFLDIRSPGLGDTAMYLCATSRAGTRDQPQHFGDGTRLSIL.

The gene calls are TRBV19 and TRBJ2-1, with 10 bases fitting TRBD1. V dropped 9 bases and J dropped 8; count of bases not matched to a gene: 13. CDR3 length: 15 residues. The germline V gene encodes CDR1 LNHDA and CDR2 SQIVND (reference sequence). CDR3 bases: TGTGCCAGCCGGGGGCGGGACAGGGGTCGTGATGAGCAGTTCTTC. Translating gives CASRGRDRGRDEQFF. The whole variable domain, filled in from reference TRBV19 and TRBJ2-1, reads DGGITQSPKYLFRKEGQNVTLSCEQNLNHDAMYWYRQDPGQGLRLIYYSQIVNDFQKGDIAEGYSVSREKKESFPLTVTSAQKNPTAFYLCASRGRDRGRDEQFFGPGTRLTVL.

The gene calls are TRBV29-1 and TRBJ1-1, with D unclear. Trimming removed 6 bases from V and 5 bases from J, with 10 bases in between. The CDR3 runs 11 residues. Germline V gene sequence: CDR1 SQVTM, CDR2 ANQGSEA. The CDR3 sequence is CSVWGGTEAFF. For the CDR3, the DNA is TGCAGCGTATGGGGAGGGACTGAAGCTTTCTTT.

The chain joins TRBV29-1 to TRBJ1-1; D unresolved. CDR3 length equals 12 residues. The V end lost 0 bases, the J end lost 1 base, and 3 bases lay between the germline ends. The germline V gene has CDR1 SQVTM and CDR2 ANQGSEA. The CDR3 nucleotides read TGCAGCGTTGAAGAGCGGAACACTGAAGCTTTCTTT. This encodes CSVEERNTEAFF.

This clone was counted once. Mismatch with germline at one junction end may stem from a read error. The genes are TRBV15 and TRBJ1-1; D perhaps matches TRBD1 (6 bases). The length of the CDR3 is 15 residues. CDR1 LNHNV and CDR2 YYDKDF come from the germline V gene (reference sequence). The CDR3 DNA is TGTGCCACCAGCGGAGACCGGGGGGCAGGCACTGAAGCTTTCTTT. It yields the protein CATSGDRGAGTEAFF. The full variable domain, rest sourced from reference TRBV15 and TRBJ1-1, is DAMVIQNPRYQVTQFGKPVTLSCSQTLNHNVMYWYQQKSSQAPKLLFHYYDKDFNNEADTPDNFQSRRPNTSFCFLDIRSPGLGDTAMYLCATSGDRGAGTEAFFGQGTRLTVV.